This record covers a single T cell receptor (beta chain). This sample stems from a study of response to subunit inactivated influenza vaccine. This CDR3 has 14 amino acids. Trimming removed 1 base from V and 5 bases from J, with 15 bases in between. In germline, CDR1 is SQVTM, CDR2 ANQGSEA. TCRdb reprocessed the RT-PCR reads with MiXCR, giving one entry per CDR3 protein. The profile shows about 530,000 distinct CDR3 sequences, 12% of them singletons. The material sequenced was PBMCs from blood, taken on the day of vaccination. V is TRBV29-1 and J is TRBJ2-7; D unresolved. This clonotype was sampled from a man aged 45-60 years who received an inactivated influenza vaccine. CDR3 amino acids: CSVEVGRRWDEQYF. The CDR3 DNA reads TGCAGCGTTGAAGTAGGCCGGCGGTGGGACGAGCAGTACTTC.